This T cell receptor beta chain originates from a study of blood T cell repertoires in COVID-19 (dated by TCRdb to 2018 to 2020). Context from the whole study: Samples covering the acute and convalescent phases of COVID-19 were provided by collaborators in the United States, Italy and Spain. Deeply sampled blood TCRbeta repertoires from subjects exposed to, actively infected with, or recovered from COVID-19 were included in the dataset. The prospective study material was composed of cDNA or gDNA derived from T cells, B-cell-depleted T cells, or PBMCs. Where HLA class I and class II types were available, the types were taken from metadata supplied by the sample provider, not from assay-based typing. Nearly every sample came with metadata listing a de-identified subject ID, COVID-19 status, age in years and sex. The repertoires were released in a freely available public database meant as a resource for research on the immune response to SARS-CoV-2. The samples were drawn from two sources: the first 160 participants of the ongoing ImmuneRACE study, and 950 to 1,500 subjects contributed by 6 global collaborators.

From the germline V gene, CDR1 is SGHTA and CDR2 is FQGNSA. There are 12 amino acids in the CDR3, from cysteine to phenylalanine inclusive. Left in the record is the CDR3 DNA by itself, 36 bases read in frame from the first base. V loses 4 bases, J loses 9 bases, and the germline ends lie 10 bases apart. Note on this clone: It lacks a known antigen. Base quality data are lacking; no much larger clone is found one base away.

Enrolling through a virtual design, the prospective study's participants ranged in age from about 18 to 100 years and lived across roughly 23 United States geographic areas. To assign participants to cohorts, the prospective study relied on clinical history that participants themselves reported in a screening survey and a study questionnaire. Recovered participants in ImmuneRACE Cohort 3 were defined as having two consecutive negative NP/OP PCR tests, clearance from a healthcare professional, or resolution of symptoms. Each participant in the prospective study had whole blood, serum and a nasopharyngeal or oropharyngeal swab collected by mobile phlebotomists. Additional blood draws and questionnaires over an approximately two-month period could optionally be provided by prospective study participants. Prospective study blood samples were shipped either frozen or at room temperature before DNA extraction.

TCRbeta CDR3 regions were amplified from genomic DNA by means of the immunoSEQ Assay, a bias-controlled multiplex PCR. The original methods were these. Within the assay, amplification of reference gene primers was used to estimate how many nucleated cells each sample contained. To quantify the absolute abundance of each unique TCRbeta CDR3 rearrangement, sequence reads were collapsed and filtered. For each sample, productive Simpson clonality was calculated as the square root of Simpson's diversity index across productive rearrangements. In its TCRdb copy, this immuneACCESS table keeps in-frame sequences only and misses some clones. Where compared with another copy, unresolved V genes explain less than half of these, and the others have no known cause. D and trimming were read from the DNA, whereas the V and J calls and clone size are those reported in that table. Within this sample are over 250,000 clones, with around 92% of them counted one time only. The top ten clonotypes cover around 1.9% of the sample.

What the study reported, not specific to this receptor: Clinical and demographic metadata were provided uncurated, with the amount varying by source and participant.

The sequencing sample was made of PBMCs or T cells enriched from blood (not recorded which). The chain was built from TRBV7-2 and TRBJ2-4; a tentative D match to TRBD1 spans 5 bases. The receptor was derived from a woman aged 60-75 years who had recovered from COVID-19. The DNA reads TGTGCCAGCAGCTCGCAGGGAATCATTCAGTACTTC. Protein translation: CASSSQGIIQYF.